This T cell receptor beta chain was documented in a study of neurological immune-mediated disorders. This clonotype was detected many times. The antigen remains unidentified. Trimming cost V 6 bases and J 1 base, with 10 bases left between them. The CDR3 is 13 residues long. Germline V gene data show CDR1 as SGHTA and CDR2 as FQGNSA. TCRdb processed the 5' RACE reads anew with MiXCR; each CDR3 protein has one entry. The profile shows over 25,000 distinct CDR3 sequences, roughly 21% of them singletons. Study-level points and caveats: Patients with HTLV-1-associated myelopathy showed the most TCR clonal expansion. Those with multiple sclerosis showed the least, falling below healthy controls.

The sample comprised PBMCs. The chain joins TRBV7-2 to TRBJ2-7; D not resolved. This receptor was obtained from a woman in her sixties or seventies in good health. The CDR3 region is CASSPGVSYEQYF. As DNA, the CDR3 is TGTGCCAGCAGTCCCGGAGTTTCCTACGAGCAGTACTTC.